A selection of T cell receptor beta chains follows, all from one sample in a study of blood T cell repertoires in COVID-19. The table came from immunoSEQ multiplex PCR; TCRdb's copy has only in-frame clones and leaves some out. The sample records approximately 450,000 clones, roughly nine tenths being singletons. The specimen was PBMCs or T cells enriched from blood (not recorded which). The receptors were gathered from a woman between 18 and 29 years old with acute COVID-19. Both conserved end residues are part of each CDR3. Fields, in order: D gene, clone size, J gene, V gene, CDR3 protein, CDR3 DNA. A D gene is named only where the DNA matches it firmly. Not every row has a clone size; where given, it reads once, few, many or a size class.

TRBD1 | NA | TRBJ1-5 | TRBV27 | CASSTTGGAYQPQHF | TGTGCCAGCAGTACGACAGGGGGGGCCTATCAGCCCCAGCATTTT
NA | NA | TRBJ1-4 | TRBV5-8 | CASTSTGWSGEKLFF | TGTGCCAGCACCTCAACTGGGTGGTCGGGGGAAAAACTGTTTTTT
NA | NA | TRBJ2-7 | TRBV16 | CASSHHGGLGEQYF | TGTGCCAGCAGCCACCACGGGGGGCTCGGTGAGCAGTACTTC
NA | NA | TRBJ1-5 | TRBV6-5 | CASSPTRDQPQHF | TGTGCCAGCAGCCCGACAAGAGATCAGCCCCAGCATTTT
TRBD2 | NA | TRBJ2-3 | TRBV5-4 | CASSSPGSQREGISQYF | TGTGCCAGCAGCTCACCAGGAAGCCAGCGGGAGGGCATTTCGCAGTATTTT
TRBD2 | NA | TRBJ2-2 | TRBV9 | CASSVPARGLEGNHNSGELFF | TGTGCCAGCAGCGTACCGGCCAGGGGACTAGAAGGCAACCATAACTCCGGGGAGCTGTTTTTT
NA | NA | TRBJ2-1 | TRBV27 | CASAPGSPYNEQFF | TGTGCCAGCGCACCCGGGAGCCCTTACAATGAGCAGTTCTTC
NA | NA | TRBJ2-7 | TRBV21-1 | CASSLTSGYEQYF | TGTGCCAGCAGCCTAACTAGCGGCTACGAGCAGTACTTC
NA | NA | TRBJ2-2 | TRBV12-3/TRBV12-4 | CASGSGELFF | TGTGCCAGCGGTTCTGGGGAGCTGTTTTTT
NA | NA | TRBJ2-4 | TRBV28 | CASSLIGARAKNIQYF | TGTGCCAGCAGTTTAATAGGGGCTAGGGCCAAAAACATTCAGTACTTC
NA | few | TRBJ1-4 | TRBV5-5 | CASQGFNSEKLFF | TGTGCCAGCCAGGGTTTCAATTCGGAAAAACTGTTTTTT
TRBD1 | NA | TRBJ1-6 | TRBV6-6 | CASSSPGQGASPLHF | TGTGCCAGCAGTTCACCGGGACAGGGGGCTTCACCCCTCCACTTT
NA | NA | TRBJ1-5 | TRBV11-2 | CASSLGLGGGQPQHF | TGTGCCAGCAGCTTAGGACTCGGGGGAGGGCAGCCCCAGCATTTT
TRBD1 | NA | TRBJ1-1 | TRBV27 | CASLSGGGSEAFF | TGTGCCAGCCTCTCAGGGGGTGGGTCTGAAGCTTTCTTT